This TCR beta chain stems from a study of blood T cell repertoires in COVID-19. Study background: Sources were T cells, B-cell-depleted T cells, or PBMCs; the material itself was cDNA or gDNA.

Individuals drawn from 24 US areas were roughly 18 to 89 years old. Only in-frame clones appear in the TCRdb table, and some are missing; sequencing was by immunoSEQ multiplex PCR. This table has approximately 470,000 clones, 87% appearing once. V gave up 5 bases and J gave up 6 bases, with 13 bases separating them. Per germline, CDR1 MDHEN and CDR2 SYDVKM. This CDR3 has 13 residues. The sequence derives from a woman younger than 30 who had recovered from COVID-19. The sample comprised PBMCs or T cells enriched from blood (not recorded which). The gene calls are TRBV28 and TRBJ1-2; tentative D call: TRBD1 (6 bases). CDR3 nucleotide sequence: TGTGCCAGCAGTGGCCCGGACAGCGATGGCTACACCTTC. This encodes CASSGPDSDGYTF.